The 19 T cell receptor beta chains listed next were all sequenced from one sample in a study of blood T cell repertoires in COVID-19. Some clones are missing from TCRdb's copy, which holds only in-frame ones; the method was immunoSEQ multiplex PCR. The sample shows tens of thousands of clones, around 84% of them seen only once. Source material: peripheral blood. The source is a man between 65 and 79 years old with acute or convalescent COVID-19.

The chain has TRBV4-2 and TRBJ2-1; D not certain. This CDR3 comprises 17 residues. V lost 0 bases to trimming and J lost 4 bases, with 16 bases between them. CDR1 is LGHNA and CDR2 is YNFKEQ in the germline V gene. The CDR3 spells CASSQETSRAGYNEQFF. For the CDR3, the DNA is TGTGCCAGCAGCCAAGAAACGAGCCGCGCCGGGTACAATGAGCAGTTCTTC.

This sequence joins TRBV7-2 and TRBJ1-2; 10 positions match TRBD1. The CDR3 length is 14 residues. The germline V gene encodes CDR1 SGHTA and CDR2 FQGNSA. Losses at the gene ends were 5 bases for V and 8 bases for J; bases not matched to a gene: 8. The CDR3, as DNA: TGTGCCAGCAGCCCCGGGACAGGGGATCGGGGCTACACCTTC. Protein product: CASSPGTGDRGYTF. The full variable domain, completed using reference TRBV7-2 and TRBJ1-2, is GAGVSQSPSNKVTEKGKDVELRCDPISGHTALYWYRQSLGQGLEFLIYFQGNSAPDKSGLPSDRFSAERTGGSVSTLTIQRTQQEDSAVYLCASSPGTGDRGYTFGSGTRLTVV.

CDR3 bases: TGTGCCAGTAGTATCCGGGACAGGGAAGCTTTCTTT. Amino acid sequence: CASSIRDREAFF. The rearrangement links TRBV19 to TRBJ1-1; 8 bases agree with TRBD1. The germline gives CDR1 LNHDA, CDR2 SQIVND (reference sequence). Unmatched junction bases numbered 2, after V lost 3 bases and J lost 8 bases. CDR3 length: 12 amino acids. The entire variable domain, with the rest obtained from reference TRBV19 and TRBJ1-1, is as follows: DGGITQSPKYLFRKEGQNVTLSCEQNLNHDAMYWYRQDPGQGLRLIYYSQIVNDFQKGDIAEGYSVSREKKESFPLTVTSAQKNPTAFYLCASSIRDREAFFGQGTRLTVV.

CDR3 in DNA: TGCGCCAGCAGCTTGGCTTCGGGTCGAAACACCATATATTTT. Translating gives CASSLASGRNTIYF. The rearrangement links TRBV5-1 to TRBJ1-3; D remains unclear. The CDR3 spans 14 residues. CDR1 is SGHRS, CDR2 YFSETQ, per germline. V lost 0 bases and J lost 5, with 9 bases in between.

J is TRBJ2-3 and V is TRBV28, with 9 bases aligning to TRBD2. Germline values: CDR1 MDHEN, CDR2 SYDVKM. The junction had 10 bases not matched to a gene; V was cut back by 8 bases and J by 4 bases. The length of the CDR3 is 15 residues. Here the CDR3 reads CASSPAGGRADTQYF. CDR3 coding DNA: TGTGCCAGCTCCCCGGCGGGGGGGCGGGCAGATACGCAGTATTTT.

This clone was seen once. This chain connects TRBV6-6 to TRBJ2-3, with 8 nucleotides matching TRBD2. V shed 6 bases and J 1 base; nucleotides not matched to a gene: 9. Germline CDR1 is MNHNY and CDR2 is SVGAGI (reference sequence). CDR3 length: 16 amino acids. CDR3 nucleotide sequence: TGTGCCAGCAGACAAACTAGCGGAGGAGGCACAGATACGCAGTATTTT. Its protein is CASRQTSGGGTDTQYF.

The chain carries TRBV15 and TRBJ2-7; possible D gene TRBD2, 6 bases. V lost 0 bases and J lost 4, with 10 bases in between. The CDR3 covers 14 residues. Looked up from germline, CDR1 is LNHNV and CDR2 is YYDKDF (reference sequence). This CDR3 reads CATSRDWREYEQYV. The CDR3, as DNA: TGTGCCACCAGCAGAGATTGGCGGGAATACGAGCAGTACGTC.

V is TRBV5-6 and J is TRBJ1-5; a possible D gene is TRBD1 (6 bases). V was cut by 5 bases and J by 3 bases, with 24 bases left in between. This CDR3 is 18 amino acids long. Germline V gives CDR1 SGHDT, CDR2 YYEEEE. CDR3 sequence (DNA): TGTGCCAGCAGAAAAGGGGGATTCACCTATCTCCCCAATCAGCCCCAGCATTTT. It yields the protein CASRKGGFTYLPNQPQHF.

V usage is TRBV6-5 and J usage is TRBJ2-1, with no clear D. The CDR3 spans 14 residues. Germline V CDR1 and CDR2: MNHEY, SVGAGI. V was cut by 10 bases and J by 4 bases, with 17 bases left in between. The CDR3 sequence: CATKLSQTYNEQFF. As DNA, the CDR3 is TGTGCCACCAAGTTAAGTCAAACTTACAATGAGCAGTTCTTC.

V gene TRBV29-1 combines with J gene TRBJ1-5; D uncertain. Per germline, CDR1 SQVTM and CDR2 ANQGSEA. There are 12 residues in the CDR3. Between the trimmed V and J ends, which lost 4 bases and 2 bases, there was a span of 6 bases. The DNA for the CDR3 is TGCAGCGTTGTCACGGGCAATCAGCCCCAGCATTTT. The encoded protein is CSVVTGNQPQHF.

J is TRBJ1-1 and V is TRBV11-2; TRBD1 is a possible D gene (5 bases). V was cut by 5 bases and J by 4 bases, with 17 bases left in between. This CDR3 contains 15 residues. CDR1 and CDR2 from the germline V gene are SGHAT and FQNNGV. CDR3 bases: TGTGCCAGCAGCAGGCCCAGGGTTGCGGTCACTGAAGCTTTCTTT. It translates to CASSRPRVAVTEAFF.

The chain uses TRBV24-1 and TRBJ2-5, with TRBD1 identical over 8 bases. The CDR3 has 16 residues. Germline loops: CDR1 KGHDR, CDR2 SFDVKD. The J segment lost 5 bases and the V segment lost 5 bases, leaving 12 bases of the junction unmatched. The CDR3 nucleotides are TGTGCCACCAGTGCTCAGGGGACAGGCAATGGGGAGACCCAGTACTTC. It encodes CATSAQGTGNGETQYF.

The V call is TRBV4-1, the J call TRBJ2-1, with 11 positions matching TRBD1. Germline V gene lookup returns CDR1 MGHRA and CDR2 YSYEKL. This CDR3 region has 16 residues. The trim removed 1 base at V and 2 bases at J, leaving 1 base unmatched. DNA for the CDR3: TGCGCCAGCAGCCAAGCGGGACAGGGGGCCTACAATGAGCAGTTCTTC. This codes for CASSQAGQGAYNEQFF.

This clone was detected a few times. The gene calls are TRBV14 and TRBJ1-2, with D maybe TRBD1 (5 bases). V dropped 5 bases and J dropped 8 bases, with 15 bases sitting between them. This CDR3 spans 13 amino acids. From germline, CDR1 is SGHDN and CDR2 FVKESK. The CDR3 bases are TGTGCCAGCAGCGAAAGAAGGGGAGGAGGCTACACCTTC. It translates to CASSERRGGGYTF.

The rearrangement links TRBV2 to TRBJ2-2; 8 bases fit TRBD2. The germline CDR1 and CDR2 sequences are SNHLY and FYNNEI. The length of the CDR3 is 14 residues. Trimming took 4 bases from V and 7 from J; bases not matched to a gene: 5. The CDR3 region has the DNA TGTGCCAGCAGTGCAGCGGGAGTTGGCGGGGAGCTGTTTTTT. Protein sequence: CASSAAGVGGELFF.

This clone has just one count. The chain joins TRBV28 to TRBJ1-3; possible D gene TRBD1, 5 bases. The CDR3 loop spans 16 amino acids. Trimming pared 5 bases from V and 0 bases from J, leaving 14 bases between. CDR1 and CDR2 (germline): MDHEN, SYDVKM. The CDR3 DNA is TGTGCCAGCAGTACATGGGGCCCACACTCTGGAAACACCATATATTTT. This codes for CASSTWGPHSGNTIYF.

The CDR3 is CAISGTPDQPQHF. The CDR3 DNA reads as TGTGCCATTTCCGGGACTCCTGATCAGCCCCAGCATTTT. V gene TRBV28 combines with J gene TRBJ1-5, with a possible D match to TRBD1 (5 bases). V was trimmed by 10 bases and J by 5 bases, leaving 15 bases between them. This CDR3 contains 13 residues. The V gene's germline CDR1 is MDHEN and CDR2 SYDVKM.

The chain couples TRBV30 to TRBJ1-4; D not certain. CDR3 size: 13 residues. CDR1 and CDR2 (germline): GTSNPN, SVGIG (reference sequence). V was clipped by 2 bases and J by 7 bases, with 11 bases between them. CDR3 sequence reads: CAWSTPGSEKLFF. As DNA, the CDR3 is TGTGCCTGGAGTACCCCCGGGAGTGAAAAACTGTTTTTT.

The CDR3 is CASSLGPTGAGGTEAFF. The CDR3 DNA reads TGTGCCAGCAGCTTAGGACCAACAGGGGCAGGGGGAACTGAAGCTTTCTTT. The chain employs TRBV7-3 and TRBJ1-1; the match to TRBD1 covers 7 bases. This CDR3 has 17 residues. V lost 2 bases to trimming and J lost 5 bases; unmatched junction nucleotides: 14. The germline V gene encodes CDR1 SGHTA and CDR2 FQGTGA.